This T cell receptor (beta chain) is from a study of Ad26.COV2.S vaccination and SARS-CoV-2 variants. Treatment defined: some 20 received Ad26.COV2.S at low or high dose, single or two shots; 5 received placebo; per-sample allocation not given. Each sample was drawn 63 days after the first injection (of vaccine or placebo). Participants' vaccine, an Ad26 vector, delivered Wuhan-strain SARS-CoV-2 spike. Concerning this clone: Antigen unknown.

CDR1 and CDR2 from the germline V gene are SEHNR and FQNEAQ (reference sequence). The CDR3 totals 14 residues. V gave up 3 bases and J gave up 6 bases; unmatched junction bases: 5. The protocol was immunoSEQ multiplex PCR, while the TCRdb copy is restricted to in-frame clones and leaves out a portion. The table lists just over 350,000 clones, 85% of them singletons. Whole-study findings and limits: Total responses of T cells may have been underestimated by the analyses of TCR breadth and depth. Substantial response breadth was reportedly seen for spike-specific CD8+ and CD4+ T cells after vaccination.

The specimen comprised peripheral blood, sampled in a trial of Ad26.COV2.S vaccine versus placebo. The chain carries TRBV7-9 and TRBJ2-3; TRBD2 agrees at 8 bases. This clonotype was obtained from a person aged 18-65 years who received the Ad26.COV2.S COVID-19 vaccine or a placebo. The CDR3 reads CASSFAGGVDTQYF. CDR3 nucleotide sequence: TGTGCCAGCAGCTTTGCGGGAGGAGTGGATACGCAGTATTTT.